These 12 T cell receptor beta chains were sequenced from one sample in a study of cytomegalovirus exposure and HLA in healthy donors (dated by TCRdb to the late 2010s). The library relied on the immunoSEQ multiplex PCR assay. The table comes from immuneACCESS by way of TCRdb, which keeps in-frame sequences with V and J called. Part of the clones is missing from these tables; in studies checked, under half for an unresolved V gene and the rest for unknown reasons. Across this sample there are 90,000 or so clones, with about 85% seen only once. The top ten clones comprise roughly 22% of the sample. Sequencing was carried out using PBMCs. The receptor source for this set is a young man in good health and CMV-seropositive.

V and J are TRBV19 and TRBJ1-1; a weak D match, TRBD1 (6 bases). Germline values: CDR1 LNHDA, CDR2 SQIVND (reference sequence). Between the trimmed V and J ends, which lost 7 bases and 1 base, there was a span of 13 bases. The CDR3 sequence is 14 residues long. In DNA form, the CDR3 reads TGTGCCAGTATTCGTACAGGGAGGAACACTGAAGCTTTCTTT. Its protein product is CASIRTGRNTEAFF.

This clone appeared a single time. J is TRBJ2-5 and V is TRBV20-1, with no clear D. The CDR3 length is 10 residues. The V and J ends lost 4 bases and 3 bases respectively, with 3 bases between them. Per the germline V gene, CDR1 is DFQATT and CDR2 is SNEGSKA (reference sequence). CDR3 amino acids: CSATEETQYF. In DNA, the CDR3 is TGCAGTGCTACCGAAGAGACCCAGTACTTC.

The count of this clone is one. The genes are TRBV29-1 and TRBJ1-5; D might be TRBD1 (6 bases). CDR3 size: 15 residues. Trimming left V 0 bases short and J 2 bases short, with 11 bases between. The germline gives CDR1 SQVTM, CDR2 ANQGSEA. CDR3 amino acids: CSVEETGSGNQPQHF. The CDR3 nucleotides read TGCAGCGTTGAAGAAACAGGGTCTGGCAATCAGCCCCAGCATTTT. Filled out from reference TRBV29-1 and TRBJ1-5, the complete variable domain reads SAVISQKPSRDICQRGTSLTIQCQVDSQVTMMFWYRQQPGQSLTLIATANQGSEATYESGFVIDKFPISRPNLTFSTLTVSNMSPEDSSIYLCSVEETGSGNQPQHFGDGTRLSIL.

This clone has just one count. The gene calls are TRBV28 and TRBJ1-1; 7 positions match TRBD1. Germline CDR1 and CDR2: MDHEN and SYDVKM. V trimming: 5 bases; J trimming: 8 bases; junction bases outside the gene matches: 8. CDR3 size: 13 residues. CDR3 region: CASSPPEDREAFF. DNA of the CDR3: TGTGCCAGCAGTCCTCCGGAGGACAGGGAAGCTTTCTTT.

The V and J genes are TRBV19 and TRBJ2-1, with D perhaps matching TRBD1 (6 bases). V gave up 8 bases and J gave up 6 bases, with 17 bases separating them. This CDR3 has 14 residues. Germline-derived CDR1 and CDR2 are LNHDA and SQIVND (reference sequence). CDR3: CASGDRLLSNEQFF. Written as DNA, the CDR3 is TGTGCCAGTGGAGACAGGTTACTCAGCAATGAGCAGTTCTTC.

This clone was observed once. This chain joins TRBV5-1 and TRBJ2-4; TRBD2 is a possible D gene (5 bases). Between the trimmed V and J ends, which lost 4 bases and 5 bases, there was a span of 13 bases. This CDR3 contains 14 residues. Germline CDR1 SGHRS, CDR2 YFSETQ. The CDR3 DNA reads TGCGCCAGCAGCCCGCCCGGGATGGAAAACATTCAGTACTTC. It yields the protein CASSPPGMENIQYF.

There are a few counts of this clone. J is TRBJ1-2 and V is TRBV18; 7 bases match TRBD1. The germline gives CDR1 KGHSH, CDR2 LQKENI. The V and J ends lost 2 bases and 14 bases, in that order; junction bases with no gene match: 2. This CDR3 has 10 amino acids. In DNA form, the CDR3 reads TGTGCCAGCTCACCAGGGACAGTTACCTTC. Translation: CASSPGTVTF.

V and J are TRBV9 and TRBJ1-1, with D uncertain. The germline V and J ends were trimmed by 0 bases and 6 bases, with 12 bases remaining between them. The CDR3 covers 14 residues. Germline V gene data show CDR1 as SGDLS and CDR2 as YYNGEE. The CDR3 bases are TGTGCCAGCAGCGTAGGCGCGGTGGTCCCTGAAGCTTTCTTT. Protein product: CASSVGAVVPEAFF.

This clone was found a few times. This chain joins TRBV11-2 and TRBJ2-7; 7 nucleotides align to TRBD1. The germline V gene has CDR1 SGHAT and CDR2 FQNNGV. CDR3 length: 14 amino acids. V shed 3 bases and J 5 bases; nucleotides not matched to a gene: 7. The CDR3 sequence is CASSFIGTAHEQYF. In DNA form, the CDR3 reads TGTGCCAGCAGCTTTATCGGGACAGCACACGAGCAGTACTTC.

J is TRBJ2-6 and V is TRBV6-1, with TRBD1 as a possible D gene (6 bases). The CDR3 runs to 15 residues. In germline, CDR1 is MNHNS, CDR2 SASEGT. Trimming stripped 6 bases from V and 2 bases from J, with 11 bases between. The CDR3 DNA reads TGTGCCAGCAGAGGGGCAGGGGCTGGGGCCAACGTCCTGACTTTC. This codes for CASRGAGAGANVLTF.

About this clone itself: Other DNA sequences in the same sample also yield this CDR3. This sequence joins TRBV9 and TRBJ2-5; maybe TRBD1 (5 bases). Trimming removed 0 bases at V and 2 bases at J, with 5 bases between. Germline V gene data show CDR1 as SGDLS and CDR2 as YYNGEE. The CDR3 totals 13 residues. The chain's CDR3 is CASSVGQQETQYF. The CDR3 region has the DNA TGTGCCAGCAGCGTAGGACAGCAAGAGACCCAGTACTTC.

The gene calls are TRBV9 and TRBJ1-2; D is uncertain. The CDR3 runs 15 residues. Trimming stripped 4 bases from V and 3 bases from J, with 16 bases between. CDR1 and CDR2 from the germline V gene are SGDLS and YYNGEE. The CDR3 is CASSFGSLGDYGYTF. The CDR3 region has the DNA TGTGCCAGCAGCTTCGGGTCCCTGGGAGACTATGGCTACACCTTC.